What follows are 8 T cell receptor beta chains derived from one specimen sequenced in a study of cytomegalovirus exposure and HLA in healthy donors. Vbeta (60) and Jbeta (13) primers were used in the PCR. This table comes from immunoSEQ multiplex PCR, and its TCRdb copy is limited to in-frame clones, with some not included. The sample yields more than 95,000 clones, 50% to 70% seen once. Specimen: PBMCs. The receptors stem from a woman aged 40 to 50 in good health and CMV-seropositive.

Concerning this clone: An end of the junction does not agree with germline; a read error may underlie this. The V and J genes are TRBV7-9 and TRBJ1-1; D remains ambiguous. Germline-derived CDR1 and CDR2 are SEHNR and FQNEAQ (reference sequence). The CDR3 has 12 amino acids. The CDR3 coding sequence is TGTTCCAGCAGCTTAGTTTGGCCTGAAGCTTTCTTT. Protein: CSSSLVWPEAFF.

In DNA, the CDR3 is TGTGCCAGCAGGGACAGTGCGAACACTGAAGCTTTCTTT. Translation: CASRDSANTEAFF. The genes are TRBV2 and TRBJ1-1; D perhaps matches TRBD1 (6 bases). V lost 6 bases, J lost 1 base, and 9 bases lay in between. CDR1 is SNHLY, CDR2 FYNNEI, per germline. The CDR3 sequence is 13 residues long. Complete variable domain (other parts from reference TRBV2 and TRBJ1-1): EPEVTQTPSHQVTQMGQEVILRCVPISNHLYFYWYRQILGQKVEFLVSFYNNEISEKSEIFDDQFSVERPDGSNFTLKIRSTKLEDSAMYFCASRDSANTEAFFGQGTRLTVV.

This clone was observed a single time. The DNA of the CDR3 is TGTGCCAGCAGTCCCGGAACAGGGGAATCACCCCTCCACTTT. Translating it yields CASSPGTGESPLHF. This sequence joins TRBV28 and TRBJ1-6; 7 nucleotides align to TRBD1. The CDR3 spans 14 residues. Germline V gene sequence: CDR1 MDHEN, CDR2 SYDVKM. V was clipped by 5 bases and J by 10 bases; unmatched bases: 8.

This sequence joins TRBV11-2 and TRBJ2-7, with 8 bases matching TRBD2. CDR3 length: 16 residues. With V trimmed by 1 base and J by 7 bases, 12 bases remained unmatched. Germline CDR1 reads SGHAT; CDR2 reads FQNNGV. The CDR3 DNA is TGTGCCAGCAGCTTAGCCGGGACTAGGCAATCCTGGGAGCAGTACTTC. Translation: CASSLAGTRQSWEQYF.

The rearrangement joins TRBV30 to TRBJ1-2; 8 bases are a match to TRBD1. The CDR3 runs 13 residues. CDR1 and CDR2 from the germline V gene are GTSNPN and SVGIG (reference sequence). With V trimmed by 2 bases and J by 5 bases, 4 bases remained unmatched. DNA for the CDR3: TGTGCCTGGAGTCAGGGGGCGGGGTATGGCTACACCTTC. Protein sequence: CAWSQGAGYGYTF.

This clone has a handful of counts. The chain is built from TRBV4-3 and TRBJ1-4; 9 bases are shared with TRBD1. The V gene's germline CDR1 is LGHNA and CDR2 YSLEER. The V segment lost 1 base and the J segment 6 bases; nucleotides outside the gene matches: 0. This CDR3 has 14 amino acids. CDR3 protein: CASSQGTGDEKLFF. The CDR3 DNA sequence: TGCGCCAGCAGCCAAGGGACAGGGGATGAAAAACTGTTTTTT.

V usage is TRBV4-2 and J usage is TRBJ2-1; TRBD2 might be the D (6 bases). V shed 0 bases and J shed 10 bases, with 13 bases lying between them. Germline CDR1 and CDR2: LGHNA and YNFKEQ. This CDR3 has 14 residues. The CDR3 bases are TGTGCCAGCAGCCAAGATACGGAGCGGGTAGAGCAGTTCTTC. Encoded protein: CASSQDTERVEQFF.

V is TRBV9 and J is TRBJ2-7, with 7 bases matching TRBD1. Germline CDR1 and CDR2: SGDLS and YYNGEE. The CDR3 has 14 amino acids. V shed 5 bases, J shed 2 bases, and the junction held 7 bases outside the gene matches. CDR3 sequence reads: CASSRTGAAYEQYF. The CDR3 DNA reads TGTGCCAGCAGTAGGACAGGAGCCGCCTACGAGCAGTACTTC.